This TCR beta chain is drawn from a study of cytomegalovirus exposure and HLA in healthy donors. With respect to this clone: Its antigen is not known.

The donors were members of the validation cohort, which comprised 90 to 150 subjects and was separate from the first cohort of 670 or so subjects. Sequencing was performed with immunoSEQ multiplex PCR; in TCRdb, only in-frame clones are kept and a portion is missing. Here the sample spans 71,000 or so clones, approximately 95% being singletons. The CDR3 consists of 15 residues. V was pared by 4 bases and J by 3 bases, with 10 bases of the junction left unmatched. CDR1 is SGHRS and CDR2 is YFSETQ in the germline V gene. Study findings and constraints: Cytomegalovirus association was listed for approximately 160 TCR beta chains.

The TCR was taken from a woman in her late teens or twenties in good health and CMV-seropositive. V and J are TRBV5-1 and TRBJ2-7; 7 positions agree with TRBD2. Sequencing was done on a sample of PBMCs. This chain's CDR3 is CASSPGSGANYEQYF. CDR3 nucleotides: TGCGCCAGCAGCCCTGGAAGCGGGGCTAACTACGAGCAGTACTTC. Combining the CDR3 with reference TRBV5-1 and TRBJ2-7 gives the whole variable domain KAGVTQTPRYLIKTRGQQVTLSCSPISGHRSVSWYQQTPGQGLQFLFEYFSETQRNKGNFPGRFSGRQFSNSRSEMNVSTLELGDSALYLCASSPGSGANYEQYFGPGTRLTVT.